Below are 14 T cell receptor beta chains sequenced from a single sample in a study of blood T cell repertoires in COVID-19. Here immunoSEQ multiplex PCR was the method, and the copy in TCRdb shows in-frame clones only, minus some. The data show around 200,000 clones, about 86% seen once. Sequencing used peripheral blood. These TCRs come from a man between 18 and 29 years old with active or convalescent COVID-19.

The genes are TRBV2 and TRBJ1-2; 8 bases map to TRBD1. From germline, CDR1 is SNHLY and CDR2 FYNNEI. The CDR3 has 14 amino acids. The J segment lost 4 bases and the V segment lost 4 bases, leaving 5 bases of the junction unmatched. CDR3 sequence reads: CASSGQGASYGYTF. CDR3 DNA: TGTGCCAGCAGTGGTCAGGGGGCGTCCTATGGCTACACCTTC.

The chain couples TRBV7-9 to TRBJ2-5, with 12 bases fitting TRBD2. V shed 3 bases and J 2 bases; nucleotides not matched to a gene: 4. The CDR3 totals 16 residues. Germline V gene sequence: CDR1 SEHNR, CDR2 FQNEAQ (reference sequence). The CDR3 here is CASSFPLAGGQETQYF. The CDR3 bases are TGTGCCAGCAGCTTCCCGCTAGCGGGAGGGCAAGAGACCCAGTACTTC.

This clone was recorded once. The CDR3 protein is CASSLTTGGESPLHF. As DNA, the CDR3 is TGTGCCAGCAGCTTAACAACAGGGGGCGAGTCACCCCTCCACTTT. The rearrangement links TRBV7-6 to TRBJ1-6, with 9 nucleotides matching TRBD1. Germline values: CDR1 SGHVS, CDR2 FNYEAQ. The CDR3 has 15 residues. The V gene end was trimmed by 2 bases and the J gene end by 10 bases; junction bases not matched to a gene: 6.

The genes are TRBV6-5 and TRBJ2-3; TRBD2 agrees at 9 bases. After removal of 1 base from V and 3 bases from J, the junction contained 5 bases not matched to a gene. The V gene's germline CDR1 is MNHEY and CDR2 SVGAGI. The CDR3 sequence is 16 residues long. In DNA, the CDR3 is TGTGCCAGCAGTTACTATGCTAGCGGGATGACAGATACGCAGTATTTT. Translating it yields CASSYYASGMTDTQYF.

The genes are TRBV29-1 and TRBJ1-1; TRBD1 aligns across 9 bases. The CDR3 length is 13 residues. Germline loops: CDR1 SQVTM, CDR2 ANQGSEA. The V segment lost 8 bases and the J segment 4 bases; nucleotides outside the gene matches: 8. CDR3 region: CSYSDRGSTEAFF. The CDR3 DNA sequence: TGCAGCTATTCGGACAGGGGTTCCACTGAAGCTTTCTTT.

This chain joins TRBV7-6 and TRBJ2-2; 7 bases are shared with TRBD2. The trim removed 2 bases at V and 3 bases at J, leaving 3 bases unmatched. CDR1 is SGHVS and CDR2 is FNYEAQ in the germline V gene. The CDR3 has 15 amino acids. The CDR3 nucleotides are TGTGCCAGCAGCTTACCAGCGGGATACACCGGGGAGCTGTTTTTT. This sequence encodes CASSLPAGYTGELFF.

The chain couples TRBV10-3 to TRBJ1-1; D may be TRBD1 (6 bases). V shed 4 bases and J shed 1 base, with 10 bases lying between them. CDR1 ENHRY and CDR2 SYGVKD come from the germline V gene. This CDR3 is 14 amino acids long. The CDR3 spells CAISVQGSNTEAFF. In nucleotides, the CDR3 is TGTGCCATCAGTGTCCAGGGGTCGAACACTGAAGCTTTCTTT.

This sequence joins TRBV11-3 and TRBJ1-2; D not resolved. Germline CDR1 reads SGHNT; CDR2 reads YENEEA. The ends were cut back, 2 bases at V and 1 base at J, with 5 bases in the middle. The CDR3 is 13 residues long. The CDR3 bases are TGTGCCAGCAGCTTACTGTTTAACTATGGCTACACCTTC. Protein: CASSLLFNYGYTF.

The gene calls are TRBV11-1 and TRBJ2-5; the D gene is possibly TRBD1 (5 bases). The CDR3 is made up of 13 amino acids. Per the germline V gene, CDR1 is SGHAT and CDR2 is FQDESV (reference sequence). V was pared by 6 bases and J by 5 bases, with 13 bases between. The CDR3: CASSQGVRETQYF. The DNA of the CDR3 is TGTGCCAGCAGTCAAGGGGTTAGGGAGACCCAGTACTTC. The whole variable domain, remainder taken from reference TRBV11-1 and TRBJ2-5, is EAEVAQSPRYKITEKSQAVAFWCDPISGHATLYWYRQILGQGPELLVQFQDESVVDDSQLPKDRFSAERLKGVDSTLKIQPAELGDSAMYLCASSQGVRETQYFGPGTRLLVL.

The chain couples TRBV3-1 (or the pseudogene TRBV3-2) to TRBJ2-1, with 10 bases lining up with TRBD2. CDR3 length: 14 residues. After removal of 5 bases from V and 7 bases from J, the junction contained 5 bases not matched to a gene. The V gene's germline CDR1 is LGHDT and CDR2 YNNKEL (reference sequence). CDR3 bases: TGTGCCAGCAGCGAAGCGGGGGGGAAAAATGAGCAGTTCTTC. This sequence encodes CASSEAGGKNEQFF.

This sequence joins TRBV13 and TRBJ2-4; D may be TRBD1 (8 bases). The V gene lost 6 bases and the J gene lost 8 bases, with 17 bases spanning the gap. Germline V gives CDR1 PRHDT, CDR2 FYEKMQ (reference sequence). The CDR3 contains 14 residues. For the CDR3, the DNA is TGTGCCAGCAGAAAATGGACAGGGAGGGACATTCAGTACTTC. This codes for CASRKWTGRDIQYF.

The CDR3 sequence is CASSPMVAGGPTEQFF. CDR3 bases: TGTGCCAGCAGCCCTATGGTGGCGGGGGGGCCGACTGAGCAGTTCTTC. The genes are TRBV11-3 and TRBJ2-1, with TRBD2 matching 9 bases. Trimming at V came to 5 bases and at J to 9 bases, leaving 14 bases not matched to a gene. The CDR3 length is 16 residues. Germline V CDR1 and CDR2: SGHNT, YENEEA.

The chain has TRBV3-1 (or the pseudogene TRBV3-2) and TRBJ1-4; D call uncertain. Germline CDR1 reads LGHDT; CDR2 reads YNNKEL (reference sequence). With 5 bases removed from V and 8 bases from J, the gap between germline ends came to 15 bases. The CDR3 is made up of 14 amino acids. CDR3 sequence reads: CASSNRNRREKLFF. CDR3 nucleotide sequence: TGTGCCAGCAGCAACAGAAATCGGCGAGAAAAACTGTTTTTT.

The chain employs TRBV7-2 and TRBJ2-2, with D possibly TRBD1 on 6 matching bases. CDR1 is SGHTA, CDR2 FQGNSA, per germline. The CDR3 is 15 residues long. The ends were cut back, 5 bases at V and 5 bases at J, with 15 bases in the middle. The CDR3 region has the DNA TGTGCCAGCAGCCAAACGATCCAGGGGACCGGGGAGCTGTTTTTT. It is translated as CASSQTIQGTGELFF.